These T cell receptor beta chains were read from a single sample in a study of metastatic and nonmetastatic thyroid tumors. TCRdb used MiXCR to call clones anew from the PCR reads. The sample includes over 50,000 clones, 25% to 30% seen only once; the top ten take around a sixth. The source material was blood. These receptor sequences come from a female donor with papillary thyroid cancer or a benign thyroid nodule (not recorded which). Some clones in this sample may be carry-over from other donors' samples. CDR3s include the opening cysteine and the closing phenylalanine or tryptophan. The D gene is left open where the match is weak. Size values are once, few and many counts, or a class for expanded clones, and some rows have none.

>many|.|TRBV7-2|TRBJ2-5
TGTGCCAGCATGGGGGGAAATGAAGAGACCCAGTACTTC
CASMGGNEETQYF
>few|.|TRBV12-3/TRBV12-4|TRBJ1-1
TGTGCCAGCAGCTTGGTGGTTCAGGGCACTGAAGCTTTCTTT
CASSLVVQGTEAFF
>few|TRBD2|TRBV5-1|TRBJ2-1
TGCGCCAGCAGCTTGGTAGCGGGAGGGCCCAATGAGCAGTTCTTC
CASSLVAGGPNEQFF
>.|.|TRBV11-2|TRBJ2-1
TGTGCCAGCAGCTTAGTTCGAAGGGGAGGCCTTAGGGAGCAGTTCTTC
CASSLVRRGGLREQFF
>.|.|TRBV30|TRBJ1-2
TGTGCCTGGAGTGTCGGGGGGTATAACTATGGCTACACCTTC
CAWSVGGYNYGYTF
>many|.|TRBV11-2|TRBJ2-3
TGTGCCAGCAGCTTTAGGGGTCGCGAAGCAGATACGCAGTATTTT
CASSFRGREADTQYF
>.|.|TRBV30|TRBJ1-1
TGTGCCTGGAGTGTACGGACAGAGAGGTTGGAAGCTTTCTTT
CAWSVRTERLEAFF
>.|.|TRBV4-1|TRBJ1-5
TGCGCCAGCAGCCAAGAGTGGTTCCAGGATAGCAATCAGCCCCAGCATTTT
CASSQEWFQDSNQPQHF
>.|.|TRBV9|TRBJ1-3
TGTGCCAGCAGCGTCGATTCCGGGTCGACTGGAAACACCATATATTTT
CASSVDSGSTGNTIYF
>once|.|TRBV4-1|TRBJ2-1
TGCGCCAGCAGCCATATTGACCGAGGAGAGTACAATGAGCAGTTCTTC
CASSHIDRGEYNEQFF
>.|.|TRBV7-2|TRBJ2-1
TGTGCCAGCAGCTTAAACTCGTACAATGAGCAGTTCTTC
CASSLNSYNEQFF
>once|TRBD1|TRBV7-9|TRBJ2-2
TGTGCCAGCAGCTTAGGGACAGGGATTACCGGGGAGCTGTTTTTT
CASSLGTGITGELFF
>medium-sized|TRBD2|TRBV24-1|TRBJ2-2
TGTGCCACCAGTGATTTGCTTGCGGGAGTGGGAACCGGGGAGCTGTTTTTT
CATSDLLAGVGTGELFF
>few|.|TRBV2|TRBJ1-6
TGTGCCAGCAGTGAAGGGCACGATAATTCACCCCTCCACTTT
CASSEGHDNSPLHF
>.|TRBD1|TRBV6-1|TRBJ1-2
TGTGCCAGCAGGGATCGACAGGGAAGTGGCTATGGCTACACCTTC
CASRDRQGSGYGYTF
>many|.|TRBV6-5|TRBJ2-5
TGTGCCAGCAGTTACTCACTCCGGGTCAAGGGAGAGACCCAGTACTTC
CASSYSLRVKGETQYF
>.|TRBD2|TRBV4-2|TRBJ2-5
TGTGCCAGCAGCCAAGTTATTGGGACTAACAAGGATTCATACCAAGAGACCCAGTACTTC
CASSQVIGTNKDSYQETQYF
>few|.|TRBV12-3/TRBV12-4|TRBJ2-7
TGTGCCAGCAGTCCACATTCGACAGGTTGGGGGTACGAGCAGTACTTC
CASSPHSTGWGYEQYF
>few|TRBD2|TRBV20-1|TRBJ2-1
TGCAGTGCCCTTCGGCCGGGGGGACTCTACAATGAGCAGTTCTTC
CSALRPGGLYNEQFF
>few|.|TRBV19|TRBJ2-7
TGTGCCAGTAGTAACCAGGGGAAAGGGTACGAGCAGTACTTC
CASSNQGKGYEQYF
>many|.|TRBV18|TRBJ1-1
TGTGCCAGCTCTCGGACAGCGAACACTGAAGCTTTCTTT
CASSRTANTEAFF
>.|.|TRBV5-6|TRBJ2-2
TGTGCCAGCAGCTGGGACAGCCCTCGAGGGAGGACCGGGGAGCTGTTTTTT
CASSWDSPRGRTGELFF
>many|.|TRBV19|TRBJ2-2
TGTGCCAGTATCCGGGGGCCCCGGGAGCTGTTTTTT
CASIRGPRELFF
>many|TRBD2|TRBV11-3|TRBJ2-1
TGTGCCAGCAGCTTGGGACTAGCGGGCTGGAGAGATGAGCAGTTCTTC
CASSLGLAGWRDEQFF
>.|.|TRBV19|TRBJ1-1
TGTGCCAGTAGTATAGGATTAGGTAGACAGAGGTTCGTGAACACTGAAGCTTTCTTT
CASSIGLGRQRFVNTEAFF
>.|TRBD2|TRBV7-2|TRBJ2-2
TGTGCCAGCAGCTTATCCTATAGCGGGAGGGTAGGCACCGGGGAGCTGTTTTTT
CASSLSYSGRVGTGELFF
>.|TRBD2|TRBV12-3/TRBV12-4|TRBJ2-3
TGTGCCTCCACAAGGGCTAGCGGGAAGACAGATACGCAGTATTTT
CASTRASGKTDTQYF
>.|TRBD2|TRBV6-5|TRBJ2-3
TGTGCCAGCAGTGACTCGCTAGCGGGAGGTGATACGCAGTATTTT
CASSDSLAGGDTQYF
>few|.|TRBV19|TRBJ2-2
TGTGCCAGTTCCGGGACGCCGAACACCGGGGAGCTGTTCTTT
CASSGTPNTGELFF
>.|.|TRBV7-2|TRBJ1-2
TGTGCCAGCAGACCTCAGGGTTTGGGGCCTTCTGGCTACACCTTC
CASRPQGLGPSGYTF
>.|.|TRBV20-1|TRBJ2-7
TGCAGTGTCCTTACGAGGGCAGGCGGCACCTACGAGCAGTACTTC
CSVLTRAGGTYEQYF
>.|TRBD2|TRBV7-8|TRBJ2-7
TGTGCCAGCAGCCATGGGGTGGCTAGCGGGAGAATCCACTACGAGCAGTACTTC
CASSHGVASGRIHYEQYF
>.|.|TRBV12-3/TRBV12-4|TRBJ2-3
TGTGCCAGCAGTTTACAAACGGGCAGCACAGATACGCAGTATTTT
CASSLQTGSTDTQYF
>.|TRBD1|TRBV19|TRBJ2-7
TGTGCCAGTAGTACAGCCCCCGACCGGGACAGGGGGGACGAGCAGTACTTC
CASSTAPDRDRGDEQYF
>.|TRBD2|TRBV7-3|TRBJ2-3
TGTGCCAGCAGCTCGGGGCCAGGGTGCGGGAGTGATACGCAGTATTTT
CASSSGPGCGSDTQYF
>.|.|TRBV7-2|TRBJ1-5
TGTGCCAGCAGCGCCGACGGCAGCAATCAGCCCCAGCATTTT
CASSADGSNQPQHF
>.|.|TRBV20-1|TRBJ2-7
TGCAGTGCTAGAAGCTGGGACCCCGGATTCGACGAGCAGTACTTC
CSARSWDPGFDEQYF
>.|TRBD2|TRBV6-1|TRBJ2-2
TGTGCCAGCAGTGAAGGTAGCGGGGGCACCGGGGAGCTGTTTTTT
CASSEGSGGTGELFF
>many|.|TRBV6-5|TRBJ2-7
TGTGCCAGCAGTTACTCGAGTATGGACTCCGCCTACGAGCAGTACTTC
CASSYSSMDSAYEQYF
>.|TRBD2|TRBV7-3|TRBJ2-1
TGTGCCAGCAGCCTGGGGACTAGCGGGAGTTCGGGTAATGAGCAGTTCTTC
CASSLGTSGSSGNEQFF
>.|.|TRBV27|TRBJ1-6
TGTGCCAGCAGTTTATACCCCCGATTTCCCCTCCACTTT
CASSLYPRFPLHF
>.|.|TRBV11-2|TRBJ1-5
TGTGCCAGCAGCTTATGGAGCAATCAGCCCCAGCATTTT
CASSLWSNQPQHF
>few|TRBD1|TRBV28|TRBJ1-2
TGTGCCAGCAGTCCCAGGACAGGGTGGATTTATGGCTACACCTTC
CASSPRTGWIYGYTF
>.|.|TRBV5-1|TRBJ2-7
TGCGCCAGCAGCCCCTGGGTTGGTAGCGAACCCTCCTACGAGCAGTACTTC
CASSPWVGSEPSYEQYF
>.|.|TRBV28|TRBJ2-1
TGTGCCAGCAGGCTGTGGGGGAGCTCCTACAATGAGCAGTTCTTC
CASRLWGSSYNEQFF
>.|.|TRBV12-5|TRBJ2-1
TGTGCTAGTCAGAGGACAACCTCCTACAATGAGCAGTTCTTC
CASQRTTSYNEQFF
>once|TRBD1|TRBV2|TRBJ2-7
TGTGCCAGCAGTGAAGTTCGCGGGACAGGGACCTACGATCAGTACTTC
CASSEVRGTGTYDQYF
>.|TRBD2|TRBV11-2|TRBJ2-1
TGTGCCAGCAGCCGGGGGAGCGGGGGCAATGAGCAGTTCTTC
CASSRGSGGNEQFF
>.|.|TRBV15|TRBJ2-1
TGTGCCACTGGGAGAACGGGCTACAATGAGCAGTTCTTC
CATGRTGYNEQFF